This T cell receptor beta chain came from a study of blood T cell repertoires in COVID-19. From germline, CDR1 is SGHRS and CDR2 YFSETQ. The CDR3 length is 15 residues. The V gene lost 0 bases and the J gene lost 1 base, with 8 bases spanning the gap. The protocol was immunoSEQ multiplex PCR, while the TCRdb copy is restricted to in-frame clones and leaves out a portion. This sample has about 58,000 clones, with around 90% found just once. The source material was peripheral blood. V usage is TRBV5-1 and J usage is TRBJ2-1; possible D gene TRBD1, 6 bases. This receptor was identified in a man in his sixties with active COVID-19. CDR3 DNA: TGCGCCAGCAGCTTGGATGGGACATCCTACAATGAGCAGTTCTTC. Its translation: CASSLDGTSYNEQFF.